This is a list of T cell receptor beta chains from one sample in a study of blood T cells in healthy people across ages. MiXCR, applied by TCRdb to the 5' RACE reads, yields one record per CDR3 protein. The sample has about 560,000 distinct CDR3 sequences, 25% to 35% seen once. These data were also filed under a second study, of T cells of mothers and their children.

Sequenced: blood. Source of these receptors: a boy under 10 years old in good health. CDR3s include the opening cysteine and the closing phenylalanine or tryptophan. D genes are given only for firm matches. Size values are once, few and many counts, or a class for expanded clones, and some rows have none.

abundance | j_gene | d_gene | v_gene | len | CDR3aa | CDR3nt
- | TRBJ2-7 | TRBD2 | TRBV12-3/TRBV12-4 | 17 | CASSDGTSGGWPREQYF | TGTGCCAGCAGCGACGGGACTAGCGGGGGTTGGCCTCGAGAGCAGTACTTC
- | TRBJ2-5 | - | TRBV7-9 | 14 | CASSFRQAQETQYF | TGTGCCAGCAGCTTCCGACAGGCGCAAGAGACCCAGTACTTC
- | TRBJ2-7 | - | TRBV19 | 15 | CASSTRDQTGYEQYF | TGTGCCAGTAGTACAAGGGACCAAACAGGCTACGAGCAGTACTTC
- | TRBJ2-5 | TRBD2 | TRBV9 | 15 | CASSRAAGGKETQYF | TGTGCCAGCAGCCGCGCAGCGGGAGGAAAAGAGACCCAGTACTTC
few | TRBJ2-1 | - | TRBV27 | 13 | CASSLRYYNEQFF | TGTGCCAGCAGTTTACGCTATTACAATGAGCAGTTCTTC
- | TRBJ2-5 | - | TRBV21-1 | 15 | CASSKDRDCQETQYF | TGTGCCAGCAGCAAAGATAGAGACTGTCAAGAGACCCAGTACTTC
- | TRBJ2-1 | - | TRBV12-3/TRBV12-4 | 15 | CASKNMASPINEQFF | TGTGCCAGCAAAAACATGGCCTCGCCGATTAATGAGCAGTTCTTC
- | TRBJ2-7 | - | TRBV25-1 | 16 | CASSGGLGTDTYEQYF | TGTGCCAGCAGTGGTGGGTTGGGGACGGACACCTACGAGCAGTACTTC
few | TRBJ1-1 | - | TRBV7-8 | 14 | CASSLARTGRKAFF | TGTGCCAGCAGCTTAGCTAGGACGGGCAGAAAAGCTTTCTTT
- | TRBJ1-2 | - | TRBV29-1 | 12 | CSVEEEKDGYTF | TGCAGCGTTGAAGAGGAAAAGGATGGCTACACCTTC
- | TRBJ2-7 | - | TRBV6-6 | 14 | CASSYTQETYEQYF | TGTGCCAGCAGTTACACCCAAGAGACCTACGAGCAGTACTTC
few | TRBJ2-2 | - | TRBV12-3/TRBV12-4 | 12 | CASRWGTGELFF | TGTGCCAGCAGGTGGGGCACCGGGGAGCTGTTTTTT
- | TRBJ2-6 | TRBD2 | TRBV7-3 | 18 | CASSLTTQGLSGANVLTF | TGTGCCAGCAGCTTAACTACGCAGGGACTATCTGGGGCCAACGTCCTGACTTTC
- | TRBJ2-7 | - | TRBV20-1 | 15 | CSARGPWTDTYEQYF | TGCAGTGCTAGAGGGCCATGGACAGATACCTACGAGCAGTACTTC
few | TRBJ1-1 | - | TRBV27 | 13 | CASIGGTNTEAFF | TGTGCCAGCATTGGAGGGACGAACACTGAAGCTTTCTTT
- | TRBJ2-7 | - | TRBV20-1 | 14 | CSARVGGGPYEQYF | TGCAGTGCTAGAGTAGGGGGAGGCCCCTACGAGCAGTACTTC
few | TRBJ1-2 | TRBD1 | TRBV7-8 | 14 | CASSPLLQGGGYTF | TGTGCCAGCAGCCCTCTATTACAGGGGGGTGGCTACACCTTC
few | TRBJ1-1 | - | TRBV20-1 | 14 | CSARGAGMHTEAFF | TGCAGTGCTAGAGGTGCAGGGATGCACACTGAAGCTTTCTTT
few | TRBJ2-7 | TRBD2 | TRBV29-1 | 15 | CSVVLAGGNSYEQYF | TGCAGCGTGGTTCTAGCGGGAGGTAACTCCTACGAGCAGTACTTC
few | TRBJ2-3 | TRBD2 | TRBV5-5 | 16 | CASSSLAGGPPDTQYF | TGTGCCAGCAGCTCACTAGCGGGAGGGCCCCCAGATACGCAGTATTTT
- | TRBJ2-1 | - | TRBV29-1 | 10 | CSVGRNEQFF | TGCAGCGTTGGAAGGAATGAGCAGTTCTTC
few | TRBJ1-2 | TRBD1 | TRBV19 | 14 | CASSRDRDLYGYTF | TGTGCCAGTAGTAGGGACAGGGACCTCTATGGCTACACCTTC
- | TRBJ1-1 | - | TRBV7-2 | 16 | CASSSLPGQLGTEAFF | TGTGCCAGCAGCTCATTACCGGGTCAACTCGGCACTGAAGCTTTCTTT
- | TRBJ2-5 | - | TRBV7-9 | 14 | CASSLFAAQETQYF | TGTGCCAGCAGCTTGTTCGCAGCACAAGAGACCCAGTACTTC
- | TRBJ2-3 | TRBD2 | TRBV7-2 | 15 | CASSLWGGITDTQSF | TGTGCCAGCAGCTTATGGGGGGGAATAACAGATACGCAGTCTTTT
- | TRBJ2-5 | - | TRBV20-1 | 13 | CSARWVTQETQYF | TGCAGTGCTAGATGGGTCACACAAGAGACCCAGTACTTC
- | TRBJ2-2 | TRBD2 | TRBV5-1 | 16 | CASRRLAGGGTGELFF | TGCGCCAGCAGGCGGCTAGCGGGAGGAGGCACCGGGGAGCTGTTTTTT
- | TRBJ1-2 | - | TRBV9 | 14 | CASSVGLANHGYTF | TGTGCCAGCAGCGTAGGTCTCGCCAACCATGGCTACACCTTC
- | TRBJ2-1 | - | TRBV29-1 | 12 | CSVGAMDNEQFF | TGCAGCGTTGGAGCGATGGACAATGAGCAGTTCTTC